The T cell receptor beta chain described here comes from a study of OX40 agonist ivuxolimab in advanced cancers. Study-wide results and caveats: Clonal expansion in partial responders at 0.1-3.0 mg/kg ranked among the lowest. Fewer expanded clones were found on average in CD4+ than in CD8+ T cells.

Trimming shortened V by 7 bases and J by 0 bases, and 13 bases separated the two germline ends. Germline V gene lookup returns CDR1 SQVTM and CDR2 ANQGSEA. This CDR3 contains 14 residues. Details on this clone: The antigen remains unidentified.

Profiled with immunoSEQ multiplex PCR; TCRdb holds only in-frame clones, not every one. In the table there are over 30,000 clones, approximately 91% of which are singletons. This chain links TRBV29-1 with TRBJ2-1, with D perhaps TRBD2 (6 bases). The sample here was CD4+ or CD8+ T cells sorted from blood, taken in a trial of the OX40 agonist ivuxolimab. The TCR originated in an adult with an advanced solid tumor such as melanoma, head and neck, liver or kidney cancer. CDR3 coding DNA: TGCAGCGCTGCGGGGAGCCGCTCCTACAATGAGCAGTTCTTC. Amino acids: CSAAGSRSYNEQFF.